One sample yielded the 5 T cell receptor beta chains listed below, sequenced in a study of memory CD4+ T cells and cytomegalovirus serostatus. Single viable CD3+CD4+CD8-CD45RO+ cells were sorted as the memory CD4+ T cells. Sequencing was performed with immunoSEQ multiplex PCR; in TCRdb, only in-frame clones are kept and a portion is missing. This repertoire shows roughly 45,000 clones, 78% found once; its top ten account for 0.75% to 0.9%. Sequenced: memory CD4+ T cells from blood. Receptor source: an adult in good health and CMV-seronegative.

This chain links TRBV6-5 with TRBJ2-5; D may be TRBD2 (6 bases). The V gene lost 2 bases and the J gene lost 5 bases, with 18 bases spanning the gap. The V gene's germline CDR1 is MNHEY and CDR2 SVGAGI. The CDR3 is made up of 16 amino acids. CDR3 bases: TGTGCCAGCAGTTACGGCGGGATCGACCTGGGGGAGACCCAGTACTTC. Encoded protein: CASSYGGIDLGETQYF.

The V and J genes are TRBV30 and TRBJ1-5; 8 bases are shared with TRBD1. The V and J ends lost 2 bases and 1 base, in that order; junction bases with no gene match: 10. The CDR3 spans 17 residues. Germline-derived CDR1 and CDR2 are GTSNPN and SVGIG (reference sequence). CDR3: CAWSSGQGTGSNQPQHF. In nucleotides, the CDR3 is TGTGCCTGGAGTTCAGGACAGGGTACGGGGAGCAATCAGCCCCAGCATTTT.

This chain joins TRBV29-1 and TRBJ2-7, with D perhaps TRBD2 (5 bases). The CDR3 is 11 amino acids. Per germline, CDR1 SQVTM and CDR2 ANQGSEA. Trimming cost V 4 bases and J 3 bases, with 7 bases left between them. This CDR3 reads CSVGEFYEQYF. The CDR3 region has the DNA TGCAGCGTTGGGGAGTTCTACGAGCAGTACTTC.

This clone was observed a few times. The chain couples TRBV11-1 to TRBJ2-5; TRBD2 matches at 15 bases. The germline CDR1 and CDR2 sequences are SGHAT and FQDESV (reference sequence). This CDR3 has 16 amino acids. Unmatched junction bases numbered 5, after V lost 4 bases and J lost 5 bases. CDR3 DNA sequence: TGTGCCAGCAGCTCAGGACTAGCGGGAGGGGGGGAGACCCAGTACTTC. Translating gives CASSSGLAGGGETQYF. The whole variable domain, remainder taken from reference TRBV11-1 and TRBJ2-5, is EAEVAQSPRYKITEKSQAVAFWCDPISGHATLYWYRQILGQGPELLVQFQDESVVDDSQLPKDRFSAERLKGVDSTLKIQPAELGDSAMYLCASSSGLAGGGETQYFGPGTRLLVL.

The chain recombines TRBV7-8 with TRBJ2-5; TRBD2 agrees at 8 bases. V was pared by 1 base and J by 8 bases, with 12 bases of the junction left unmatched. CDR3 length: 16 amino acids. Germline assignment: CDR1 SGHVS and CDR2 FQNEAQ. The CDR3 spells CASSLGSSGWGRTQYF. CDR3 sequence (DNA): TGTGCCAGCAGCTTAGGATCTAGCGGGTGGGGGAGAACCCAGTACTTC.